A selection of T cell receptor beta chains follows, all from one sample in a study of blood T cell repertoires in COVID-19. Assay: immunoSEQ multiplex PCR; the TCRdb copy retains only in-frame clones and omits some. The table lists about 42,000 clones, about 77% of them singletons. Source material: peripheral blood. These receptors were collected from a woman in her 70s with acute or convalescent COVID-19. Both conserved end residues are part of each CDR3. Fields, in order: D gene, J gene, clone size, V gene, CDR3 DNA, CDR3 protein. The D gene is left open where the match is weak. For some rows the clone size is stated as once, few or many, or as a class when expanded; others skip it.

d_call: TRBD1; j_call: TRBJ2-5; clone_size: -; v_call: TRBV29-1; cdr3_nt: TGCAGCGTCGAAGACAGGGGGCGAGAGACCCAGTACTTC; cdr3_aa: CSVEDRGRETQYF
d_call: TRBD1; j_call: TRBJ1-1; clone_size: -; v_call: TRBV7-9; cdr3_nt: TGTGCCAGCAGCTTGACAGGGGGGGGAAACACTGAAGCTTTCTTT; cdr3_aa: CASSLTGGGNTEAFF
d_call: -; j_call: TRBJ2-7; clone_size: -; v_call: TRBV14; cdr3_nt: TGTGCCAGCAGCCAGACTAACTCCTACGAGCAGTACTTC; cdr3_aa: CASSQTNSYEQYF
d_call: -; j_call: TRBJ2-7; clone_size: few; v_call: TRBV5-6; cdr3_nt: TGTGCCAGCAGCTCGAACAAGCGGAACGAGCAGTACTTC; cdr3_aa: CASSSNKRNEQYF
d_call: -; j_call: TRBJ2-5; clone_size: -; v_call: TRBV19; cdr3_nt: TGTGCCAGTAGTATCGATTGGGGGTTGGGGACAACACAAGAGACCCAGTACTTC; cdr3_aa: CASSIDWGLGTTQETQYF
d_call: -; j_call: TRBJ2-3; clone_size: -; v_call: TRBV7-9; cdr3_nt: TGTGCCAGCAGCCAGCAGGGTGGTACAGATACGCAGTATTTT; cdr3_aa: CASSQQGGTDTQYF
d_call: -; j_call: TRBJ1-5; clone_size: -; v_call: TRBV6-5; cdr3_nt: TGTGCCAGCAGGGGTCGACAGGTTAATCAGCCCCAGCATTTT; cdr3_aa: CASRGRQVNQPQHF
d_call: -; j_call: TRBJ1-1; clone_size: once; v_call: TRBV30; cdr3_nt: TGTGCCTGGAGTGTACGGGGGGGAGCTTTCTTT; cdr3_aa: CAWSVRGGAFF
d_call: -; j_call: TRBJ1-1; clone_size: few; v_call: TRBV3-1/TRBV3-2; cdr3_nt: TGTGCCAGCAGCCAAGGGCCCGGGAAAGCTTTCTTT; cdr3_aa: CASSQGPGKAFF
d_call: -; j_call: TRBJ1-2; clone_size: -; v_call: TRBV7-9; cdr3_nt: TGTGCCAGCAGCTCGTCTAACTATGGCTACACCTTC; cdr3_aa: CASSSSNYGYTF
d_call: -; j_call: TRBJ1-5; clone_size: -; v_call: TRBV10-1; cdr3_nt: TGCGCCAGCAGTGAGTCCCCCGCGGGGCAGCCCCAGCATTTT; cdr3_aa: CASSESPAGQPQHF
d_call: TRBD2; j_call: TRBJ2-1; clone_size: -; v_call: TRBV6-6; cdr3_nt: TGTGCCAGCAGTCGGGGGCTAGCGGGCTTCAATGAGCAGTTCTTC; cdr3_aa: CASSRGLAGFNEQFF
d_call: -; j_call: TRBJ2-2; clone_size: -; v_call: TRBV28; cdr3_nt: TGTGCCAGTACACAGAACACCGGGGAGCTGTTTTTT; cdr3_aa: CASTQNTGELFF
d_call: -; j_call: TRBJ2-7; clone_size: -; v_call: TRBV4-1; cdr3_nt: TGCGCCAGCAGCCAAGGAAAACCGGGACACGACTACGAGCAGTACTTC; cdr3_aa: CASSQGKPGHDYEQYF
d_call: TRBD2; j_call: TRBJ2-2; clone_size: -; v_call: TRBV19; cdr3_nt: TGTGCCAGTAGTATCTTTGCGGGAGACACCGGGGAGCTGTTTTTT; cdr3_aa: CASSIFAGDTGELFF
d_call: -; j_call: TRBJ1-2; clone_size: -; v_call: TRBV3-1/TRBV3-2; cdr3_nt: TGTGCCAGCAGCCAAGATGGGGCAGGGTTTCGAGGCTACACCTTC; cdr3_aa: CASSQDGAGFRGYTF
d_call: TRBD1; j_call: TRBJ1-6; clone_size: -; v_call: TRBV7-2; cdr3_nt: TGTGCCAGCAGCCCGGGACAGGGGTTTAATTCATCCCTCCACTTT; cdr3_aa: CASSPGQGFNSSLHF
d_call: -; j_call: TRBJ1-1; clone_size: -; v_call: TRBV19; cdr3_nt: TGTGCCAGTAGTGTAAACAGGGAAGGTACTGAAGCTTTCTTT; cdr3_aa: CASSVNREGTEAFF
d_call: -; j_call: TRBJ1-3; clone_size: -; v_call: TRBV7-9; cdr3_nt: TGTGCCAGCAGCTTGGTGAGCCGCTCTGGAAACACCATATATTTT; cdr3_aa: CASSLVSRSGNTIYF
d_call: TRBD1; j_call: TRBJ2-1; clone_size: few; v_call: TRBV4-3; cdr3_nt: TGCGCCAGCAGCCAACCGGGACAGGGCTCCTACAATGAGCAGTTCTTC; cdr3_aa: CASSQPGQGSYNEQFF
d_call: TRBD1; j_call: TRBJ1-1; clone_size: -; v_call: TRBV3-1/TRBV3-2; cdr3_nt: TGTGCCAGCAGCCACAGACAGGGAAACACTGAAGCTTTCTTT; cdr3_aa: CASSHRQGNTEAFF
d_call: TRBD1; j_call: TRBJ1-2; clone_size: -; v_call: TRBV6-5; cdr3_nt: TGTGCCAGCAGTTACTGGCAGGGGGCTGGCTACACCTTC; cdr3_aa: CASSYWQGAGYTF
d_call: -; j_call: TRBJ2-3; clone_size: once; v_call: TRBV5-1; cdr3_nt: TGCGCCAGCCGTTTCACAGATACGCAGTATTTT; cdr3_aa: CASRFTDTQYF
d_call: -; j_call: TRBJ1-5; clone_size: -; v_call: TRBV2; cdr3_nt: TGTGCCAGCAGGCCGGATAGCTATTGGCAGCCCCAGCATTTT; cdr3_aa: CASRPDSYWQPQHF
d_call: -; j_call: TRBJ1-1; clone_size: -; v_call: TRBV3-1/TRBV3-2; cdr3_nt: TGTGCCAGCAGCCAAGGAAGGAGGGAGAACACTGAAGCTTTCTTT; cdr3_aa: CASSQGRRENTEAFF
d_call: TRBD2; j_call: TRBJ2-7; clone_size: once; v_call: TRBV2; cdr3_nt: TGTGCCAGCAGCCCGAGGGCTAGCGGGGCATACGAGCAGTACTTC; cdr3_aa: CASSPRASGAYEQYF
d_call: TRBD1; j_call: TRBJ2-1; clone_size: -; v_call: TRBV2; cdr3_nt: TGTGCCAGCATACAGGGACAGGGGCGGCAGAATGAGCAGTTCTTC; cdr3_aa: CASIQGQGRQNEQFF
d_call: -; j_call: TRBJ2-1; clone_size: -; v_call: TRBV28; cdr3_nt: TGTGCCAGCAGTTATGCTAGTTCATACAATGAGCAGTTCTTC; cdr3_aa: CASSYASSYNEQFF
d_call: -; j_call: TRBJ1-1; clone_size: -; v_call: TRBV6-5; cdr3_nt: TGTGCCAGCAGTTATTTCGGGGGGACCACTGAAGCTTTCTTT; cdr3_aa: CASSYFGGTTEAFF
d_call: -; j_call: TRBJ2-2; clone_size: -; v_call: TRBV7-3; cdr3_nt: TGTGCCAGCAGCCCGACAAGACAGAACACCGGGGAGCTGTTTTTT; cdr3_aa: CASSPTRQNTGELFF
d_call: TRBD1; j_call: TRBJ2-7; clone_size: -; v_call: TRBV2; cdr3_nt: TGTGCCAGCAATTCCGGGACAGGGGGCGGCGAGCAGTACTTC; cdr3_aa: CASNSGTGGGEQYF
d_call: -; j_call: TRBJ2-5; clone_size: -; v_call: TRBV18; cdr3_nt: TGTGCCAGCTCACCTCCCGGGACACGGGTCCAAGAGACCCAGTACTTC; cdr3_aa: CASSPPGTRVQETQYF
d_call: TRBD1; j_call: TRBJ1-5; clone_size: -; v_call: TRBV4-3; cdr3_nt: TGCGCCAGCAGCCACTCGACACCGGGACAGACACGACGGCCCCAGCATTTT; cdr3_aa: CASSHSTPGQTRRPQHF
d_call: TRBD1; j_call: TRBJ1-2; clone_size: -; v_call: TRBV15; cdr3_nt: TGTGCCACCAGCAGAGATCTCTCCGGGACAGGGCATGGCTACACCTTC; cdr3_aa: CATSRDLSGTGHGYTF
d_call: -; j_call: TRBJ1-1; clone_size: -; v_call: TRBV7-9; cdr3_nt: TGTGCCAGCAGCGCAGACGGGTTTGAAGCTTTCTTT; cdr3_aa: CASSADGFEAFF
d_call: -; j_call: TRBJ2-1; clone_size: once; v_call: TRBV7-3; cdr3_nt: TGTGCCAGCAGCTTATCCGACAGGTCTTACAATGAGCAGTTCTTC; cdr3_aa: CASSLSDRSYNEQFF
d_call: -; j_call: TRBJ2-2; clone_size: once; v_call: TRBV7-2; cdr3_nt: TGTGCCAGCAGCTTAGTTGCAGGACTTAACACCGGGGAGCTGTTTTTT; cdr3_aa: CASSLVAGLNTGELFF
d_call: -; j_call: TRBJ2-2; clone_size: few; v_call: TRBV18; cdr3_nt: TGTGCCAGCTCACCGCGCAGCGCATCGACCACCGGGGAGCTGTTTTTT; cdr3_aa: CASSPRSASTTGELFF
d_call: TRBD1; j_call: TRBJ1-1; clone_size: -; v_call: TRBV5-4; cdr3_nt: TGTGCCAGCAGCTTACCGGGACAGGGGGCTGTAGGCACTGAAGCTTTCTTT; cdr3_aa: CASSLPGQGAVGTEAFF
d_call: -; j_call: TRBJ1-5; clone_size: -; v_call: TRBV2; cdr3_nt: TGTGCCAGCAGTGAAAGGAGCACACAATATCAGCCCCAGCATTTT; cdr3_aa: CASSERSTQYQPQHF
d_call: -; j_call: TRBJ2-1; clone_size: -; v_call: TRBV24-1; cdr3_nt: TGTGCCACCCAAGGTCGAGTACTAGGCTTATCCTACAATGAGCAGTTCTTC; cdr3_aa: CATQGRVLGLSYNEQFF
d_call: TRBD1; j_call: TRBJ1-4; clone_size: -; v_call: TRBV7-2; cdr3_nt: TGTGCCAGCAGCTTAGCAGGGACAGGGGCTGAAAAACTGTTTTTT; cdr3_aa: CASSLAGTGAEKLFF
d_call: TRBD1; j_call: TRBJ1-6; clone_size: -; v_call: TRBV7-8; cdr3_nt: TGTGCCAGCAGCAAAAGGGGACAGGGTGTGAGGTCCCTCCACTTT; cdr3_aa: CASSKRGQGVRSLHF
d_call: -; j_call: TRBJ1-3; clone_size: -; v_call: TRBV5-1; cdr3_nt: TGCGCCAGCAGCCGGTCAGGCGGGACCTCTGGAAACACCATATATTTT; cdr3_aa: CASSRSGGTSGNTIYF
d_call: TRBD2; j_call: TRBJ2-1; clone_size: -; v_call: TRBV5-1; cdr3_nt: TGCGCCAGCAGCTTAGCGGGAGACTACAATGAGCAGTTCTTC; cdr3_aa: CASSLAGDYNEQFF